The 4 T cell receptor beta chains given below trace back to one sample, sequenced in a study of T cells after yellow fever vaccination. Using its own MiXCR run on the 5' RACE reads, TCRdb lists one record per CDR3 protein. The sample includes 100,000 to 150,000 distinct CDR3 sequences, around 15% of them seen just once. The source material was CD8+ T cells sorted from PBMCs, sampled 5 days after the yellow fever booster vaccination. These receptors came from a man younger than 30 who received the YFV17D yellow fever vaccine.

The chain couples TRBV7-2 to TRBJ2-3; the D gene is possibly TRBD2 (7 bases). The ends were cut back, 5 bases at V and 1 base at J, with 16 bases in the middle. The CDR3 is 16 amino acids. Per germline, CDR1 SGHTA and CDR2 FQGNSA. The CDR3 region has the DNA TGTGCCAGCAGCAACATTCCGGGGGGCGGCACAGATACGCAGTATTTT. It is translated as CASSNIPGGGTDTQYF.

J is TRBJ2-7 and V is TRBV11-2, with 7 bases lining up with TRBD1. Looked up from germline, CDR1 is SGHAT and CDR2 is FQNNGV. V shed 5 bases, J shed 2 bases, and the junction held 6 bases outside the gene matches. The CDR3 loop spans 14 amino acids. The CDR3 DNA reads as TGTGCCAGCAGCCGATGGGACAGTACCTACGAGCAGTACGTC. Encoded protein: CASSRWDSTYEQYV.

The rearrangement links TRBV9 to TRBJ1-1; no clear D gene. Germline values: CDR1 SGDLS, CDR2 YYNGEE. The CDR3 is 13 amino acids. Trimming removed 3 bases from V and 4 bases from J, with 10 bases in between. The CDR3 loop reads CASSEGGSTEAFF. DNA of the CDR3: TGTGCCAGCAGCGAGGGCGGGAGCACTGAAGCTTTCTTT.

The chain employs TRBV29-1 and TRBJ2-1, with D unresolved. CDR3 length: 13 amino acids. V was pared by 4 bases and J by 8 bases, with 15 bases between. Germline loops: CDR1 SQVTM, CDR2 ANQGSEA. The CDR3 here is CSVAFRGRDEQFF. Here the CDR3 DNA reads TGCAGCGTTGCATTTCGCGGTCGGGATGAGCAGTTCTTC.